This T cell receptor (beta chain) derives from a study of blood T cell repertoires in COVID-19. The assay was immunoSEQ multiplex PCR, and TCRdb's table has in-frame clones only and misses some. Of roughly 99,000 clones detected, about 87% appear once; the ten largest clones hold around 6.5%. The CDR3 covers 15 residues. V shed 4 bases and J shed 5 bases, with 18 bases lying between them. CDR1 SGHRS and CDR2 YFSETQ come from the germline V gene. Sequenced sample: peripheral blood. This chain uses TRBV5-1 with TRBJ2-5; tentatively, D is TRBD1 (6 bases). The clonotype comes from a man over 45 with active or convalescent COVID-19. The CDR3 loop is CASSAEQGSGETQYF. CDR3 DNA sequence: TGCGCCAGCAGCGCAGAACAGGGATCGGGCGAGACCCAGTACTTC.